This T cell receptor (beta chain) derives from a study of human T cells and chemical hapten exposure. Across the study: An area of 2 cm by 2 cm on upper inner arm skin received 2% DPC for sensitization. While the approximately 24-week study was under way, patients received diphenylcyclopropenone on the scalp every week. Small pooled library volume differences chiefly drove per-sample TCR yield variation.

TCRdb passed the RACE reads through MiXCR, listing each CDR3 protein once. The sample contains tens of thousands of distinct CDR3 sequences, 10% of which appear only once. This clonotype was counted ten times or more. As to time point: pre-sensitization, week 0. This sample's treatment: therapeutic diphenylcyclopropenone sensitization with weekly scalp DPC. Total RNA came from unfractionated whole blood. Sample donors consisted of patients with alopecia, aged 18 to 70 years, who were suitable for DPC. Germline values: CDR1 GTSNPN, CDR2 SVGIG (reference sequence). The V gene end was trimmed by 4 bases and the J gene end by 9 bases; junction bases not matched to a gene: 12. This CDR3 is built from 14 residues.

The sequence came from a man between 45 and 60 years old with alopecia areata. Some clones in this sample may be carry-over from other donors' samples. The chain joins TRBV30 to TRBJ2-1; TRBD1 aligns across 7 bases. The material sequenced was whole blood, taken in connection with sensitization to the hapten diphenylcyclopropenone (DPC). The CDR3: CAWTVMTGWSEQFF. CDR3 bases: TGTGCCTGGACCGTGATGACAGGGTGGAGTGAGCAGTTCTTC.